What follows are 18 T cell receptor beta chains derived from one specimen sequenced in a study of blood T cell repertoires in COVID-19. The repertoire was sequenced with immunoSEQ multiplex PCR; TCRdb's copy has only in-frame clones and lacks some. The data show around 160,000 clones, with roughly 76% seen just once and approximately 8.4% held by the top ten. Sequencing input: peripheral blood. The source of these receptors is a human donor with acute or convalescent COVID-19. The donor label of this sample is uncertain.

The rearrangement uses TRBV19 and TRBJ2-2; no firm D call. CDR1 is LNHDA and CDR2 is SQIVND in the germline V gene (reference sequence). CDR3 length: 13 amino acids. Trimming removed 5 bases at V and 5 bases at J, with 9 bases between. CDR3 coding DNA: TGTGCCAGTAGTTCCAGGAAAACCGGGGAGCTGTTTTTT. It encodes CASSSRKTGELFF.

V usage is TRBV24-1 and J usage is TRBJ1-1; D is unclear. The V gene's germline CDR1 is KGHDR and CDR2 SFDVKD. The germline V and J ends were trimmed by 2 bases and 5 bases, with 17 bases remaining between them. This CDR3 is 16 amino acids long. CDR3 loop: CATSDSRWEGRTEAFF. The CDR3 nucleotides read TGTGCCACCAGTGATTCCCGGTGGGAGGGTAGGACTGAAGCTTTCTTT.

This clone has a handful of counts. The genes are TRBV6-2 or TRBV6-3 and TRBJ2-2, with 8 bases lining up with TRBD2. Germline CDR1 and CDR2: MNHEY and SVGEGT. This CDR3 comprises 15 residues. V lost 6 bases and J lost 0; bases outside the gene matches: 3. CDR3: CASSLGLANTGELFF. CDR3 DNA sequence: TGTGCCAGCAGCTTGGGACTAGCGAACACCGGGGAGCTGTTTTTT.

The V and J genes are TRBV5-6 and TRBJ1-3; weak D call: TRBD1 (6 bases). The germline CDR1 and CDR2 sequences are SGHDT and YYEEEE. This CDR3 is built from 18 residues. V was trimmed by 3 bases and J by 7 bases, leaving 26 bases between them. The CDR3 sequence is CASSSRKDRYSTGNTIYF. CDR3 DNA sequence: TGTGCCAGCAGCTCCAGGAAAGACAGGTACTCGACGGGGAACACCATATATTTT.

This clone occurred many times. The chain links TRBV7-9 to TRBJ2-2; D is unresolved. The V end lost 5 bases, the J end lost 8 bases, and 15 bases lay between the germline ends. This CDR3 region has 14 residues. The V gene's germline CDR1 is SEHNR and CDR2 FQNEAQ (reference sequence). The CDR3 spells CASSLGLTGGELFF. In DNA, the CDR3 is TGTGCCAGCAGCCTTGGGCTTACCGGAGGGGAGCTGTTTTTT.

V and J are TRBV11-2 and TRBJ1-5; 10 nucleotides agree with TRBD1. J gave up 4 bases and V 1 base, and 1 base lay outside the gene matches. The CDR3 extends over 15 amino acids. Per the germline V gene, CDR1 is SGHAT and CDR2 is FQNNGV. This chain's CDR3 is CASSLGQGANQPQHF. The DNA of the CDR3 is TGTGCCAGCAGCTTAGGACAGGGGGCGAATCAGCCCCAGCATTTT.

This rearrangement joins TRBV2 to TRBJ1-6; 10 positions agree with TRBD1. V dropped 5 bases and J dropped 5; count of bases not matched to a gene: 6. This CDR3 is 16 amino acids long. The germline gives CDR1 SNHLY, CDR2 FYNNEI. The CDR3 sequence: CASSTRQGANNSPLHF. The CDR3 nucleotides are TGTGCCAGCAGTACTAGACAGGGGGCGAATAATTCACCCCTCCACTTT.

In this sample, this clone turned up a few times. V gene TRBV2 combines with J gene TRBJ1-1, with a possible D match to TRBD1 (6 bases). The CDR3 spans 14 residues. Germline assignment: CDR1 SNHLY and CDR2 FYNNEI. Trimming cost V 1 base and J 3 bases, with 9 bases left between them. CDR3 sequence (DNA): TGTGCCAGCAGTGAAGGCAGGGGTTACACTGAAGCTTTCTTT. As protein: CASSEGRGYTEAFF. Full variable domain (rest looked up from reference TRBV2 and TRBJ1-1): EPEVTQTPSHQVTQMGQEVILRCVPISNHLYFYWYRQILGQKVEFLVSFYNNEISEKSEIFDDQFSVERPDGSNFTLKIRSTKLEDSAMYFCASSEGRGYTEAFFGQGTRLTVV.

This clone has more than one count but fewer than ten. The chain combines TRBV7-9 with TRBJ2-3; D possibly corresponds to TRBD1 (5 bases). The CDR3 is 19 amino acids. Germline V gives CDR1 SEHNR, CDR2 FQNEAQ (reference sequence). Trimming cost V 5 bases and J 6 bases, with 30 bases left between them. The CDR3 DNA follows: TGTGCCAGCAGCCCACCTACCTGGGGCCGCGAAGGCCCAACGGATACGCAGTATTTT. The encoded protein is CASSPPTWGREGPTDTQYF.

The chain recombines TRBV6-5 with TRBJ1-2, with TRBD1 matching over 9 bases. Germline V gene data show CDR1 as MNHEY and CDR2 as SVGAGI. This CDR3 contains 15 residues. The trim removed 5 bases at V and 6 bases at J, leaving 10 bases unmatched. The CDR3 bases are TGTGCCAGCAGTCTTCAACCGGGACAGGGCGATGGCTACACCTTC. Its protein is CASSLQPGQGDGYTF.

This clone was observed a single time. The V call is TRBV27, the J call TRBJ2-2, with D possibly being TRBD2 (6 bases). The CDR3 length is 14 residues. CDR1 and CDR2 from the germline V gene are MNHEY and SMNVEV (reference sequence). Trimming removed 4 bases at V and 4 bases at J, with 10 bases between. The DNA for the CDR3 is TGTGCCAGCAGTTGGGACTTTCTCACCGGGGAGCTGTTTTTT. Translated: CASSWDFLTGELFF.

The chain employs TRBV14 and TRBJ2-1; 7 nucleotides agree with TRBD2. CDR1 and CDR2 from the germline V gene are SGHDN and FVKESK. The CDR3 is 16 amino acids. The V gene end was trimmed by 4 bases and the J gene end by 9 bases; junction bases not matched to a gene: 15. The CDR3 nucleotides read TGTGCCAGCAGCCGGGAGGGGTGGGACTCTAAGGGTGAGCAGTTCTTC. It codes for CASSREGWDSKGEQFF.

This clone was recorded only once. The V and J genes are TRBV6-5 and TRBJ1-6; D gene ambiguous. With 4 bases removed from V and 14 bases from J, the gap between germline ends came to 12 bases. This CDR3 is built from 12 residues. Germline V lookup: CDR1 MNHEY, CDR2 SVGAGI. CDR3 in DNA: TGTGCCAGCAGTTCGACCCCTCGGGCCCTCCACTTT. Encoded protein: CASSSTPRALHF.

J is TRBJ2-5 and V is TRBV9; D perhaps matches TRBD1 (5 bases). The CDR3 has 13 amino acids. CDR1 is SGDLS and CDR2 is YYNGEE in the germline V gene. With 4 bases removed from V and 0 bases from J, the gap between germline ends came to 7 bases. Here the CDR3 DNA reads TGTGCCAGCAGCAGACAGCACCAAGAGACCCAGTACTTC. Its protein product is CASSRQHQETQYF.

The rearrangement links TRBV5-1 to TRBJ1-4; 9 bases fit TRBD1. Germline lookup yields CDR1 SGHRS and CDR2 YFSETQ. The CDR3 sequence is 14 residues long. The J segment lost 4 bases and the V segment lost 6 bases, leaving 4 bases of the junction unmatched. As DNA, the CDR3 is TGCGCCAGCACTAAGACAGGGGGTAATGAAAAACTGTTTTTT. It yields the protein CASTKTGGNEKLFF.

V and J are TRBV20-1 and TRBJ1-4, with TRBD1 matching over 7 bases. V lost 3 bases to trimming and J lost 8 bases; unmatched junction nucleotides: 6. The CDR3 consists of 13 residues. The germline CDR1 and CDR2 sequences are DFQATT and SNEGSKA (reference sequence). The CDR3 sequence is CSASATDREKLFF. The CDR3 region has the DNA TGCAGTGCTAGTGCTACGGACAGGGAAAAACTGTTTTTT.

The rearrangement links TRBV19 to TRBJ2-1; 7 bases match TRBD2. From germline, CDR1 is LNHDA and CDR2 SQIVND (reference sequence). V dropped 3 bases and J dropped 7; count of bases not matched to a gene: 3. The CDR3 contains 13 residues. The CDR3 DNA sequence: TGTGCCAGTAGTATGGAGGGAGGGAATGAGCAGTTCTTC. Its translation: CASSMEGGNEQFF. Full variable domain (missing parts from reference TRBV19 and TRBJ2-1): DGGITQSPKYLFRKEGQNVTLSCEQNLNHDAMYWYRQDPGQGLRLIYYSQIVNDFQKGDIAEGYSVSREKKESFPLTVTSAQKNPTAFYLCASSMEGGNEQFFGPGTRLTVL.

The chain joins TRBV2 to TRBJ1-2, with D possibly being TRBD1 (6 bases). V lost 11 bases to trimming and J lost 8 bases, with 18 bases between them. In germline, CDR1 is SNHLY, CDR2 FYNNEI. The CDR3 has 12 residues. CDR3 nucleotide sequence: TGTGCCGGGGGCGGGTCGAGAAGGGGCTACACCTTC. Translating it yields CAGGGSRRGYTF.